This T cell receptor (beta chain) was recorded in a study of CD8+ T cells in alopecia areata. Points from the study as a whole: Patients showed less clear TCR sequence sharing than mice, possibly partly because of HLA diversity. Clonality was higher in lesional than normal scalp, especially in alopecia totalis/universalis.

cDNA serving as the sequencing template came from extracted, reverse transcribed RNA. Generated by immunoSEQ multiplex PCR, the TCRdb table keeps only in-frame clones and is missing some. Among around 150,000 clones, 62% were seen once, and the ten largest hold 36%. This CDR3 has 15 amino acids. Trimming removed 1 base at V and 6 bases at J, with 12 bases between. Looked up from germline, CDR1 is SGHDN and CDR2 is FVKESK. This clone was observed a handful of times. What it recognizes is unknown. The rearrangement links TRBV14 to TRBJ2-2; no firm D call. Sequenced input: CD8+ T cells sorted from blood. This sequence was found in a human donor in good health. The CDR3 DNA follows: TGTGCCAGCAGCCAAGCTAACCGTTTCGCCGGGGAGCTGTTTTTT. It translates to CASSQANRFAGELFF. The full variable domain, with the rest looked up from reference TRBV14 and TRBJ2-2, is EAGVTQFPSHSVIEKGQTVTLRCDPISGHDNLYWYRRVMGKEIKFLLHFVKESKQDESGMPNNRFLAERTGGTYSTLKVQPAELEDSGVYFCASSQANRFAGELFFGEGSRLTVL.